A selection of T cell receptor beta chains follows, all from one sample in a study of blood T cell repertoires in COVID-19. Profiled with immunoSEQ multiplex PCR; TCRdb holds only in-frame clones, not every one. The sample consists of a few hundred thousand clones, over 75% of them appearing once. The sample taken for sequencing was PBMCs or T cells enriched from blood (not recorded which). These receptors all stem from a young man who had recovered from COVID-19. CDR3s include the opening cysteine and the closing phenylalanine or tryptophan.

V,J,CDR3
TRBV19,TRBJ1-5,CASSIISSVIFSNQPQHF
TRBV10-3,TRBJ2-5,CAISERGTGGYQETQYF
TRBV6-5,TRBJ2-7,CASGQAYEQYF
TRBV30,TRBJ2-7,CAWRPGGSLVEQYF
TRBV15,TRBJ2-5,CATSRGTSGGAQETQYF
TRBV18,TRBJ1-2,CASSPLPGTGGGYGYTF
TRBV6-1,TRBJ2-7,CASSEGTREQYF
TRBV30,TRBJ2-3,CAWSVRGDTQYF
TRBV27,TRBJ2-7,CASSLYRGYEQYF
TRBV5-1,TRBJ1-1,CASRASRGNTEAFF
TRBV7-9,TRBJ2-7,CASSLGKGAVEQYF
TRBV2,TRBJ1-5,CASMGTNNQPQHF